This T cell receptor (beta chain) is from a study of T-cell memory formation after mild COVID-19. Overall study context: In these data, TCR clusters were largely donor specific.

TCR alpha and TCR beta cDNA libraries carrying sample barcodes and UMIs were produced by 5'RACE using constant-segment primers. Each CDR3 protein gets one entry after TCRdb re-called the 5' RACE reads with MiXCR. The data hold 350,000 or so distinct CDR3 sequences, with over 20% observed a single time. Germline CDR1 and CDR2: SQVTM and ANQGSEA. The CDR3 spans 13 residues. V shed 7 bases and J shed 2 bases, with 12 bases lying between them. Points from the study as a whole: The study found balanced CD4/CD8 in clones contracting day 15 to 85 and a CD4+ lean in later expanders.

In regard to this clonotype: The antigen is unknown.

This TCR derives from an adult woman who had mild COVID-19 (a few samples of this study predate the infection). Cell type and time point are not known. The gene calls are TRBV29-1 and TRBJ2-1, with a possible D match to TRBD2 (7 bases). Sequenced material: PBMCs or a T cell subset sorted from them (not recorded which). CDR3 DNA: TGCAGCGCAGAGGGGGGGACCTACAATGAGCAGTTCTTC. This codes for CSAEGGTYNEQFF.